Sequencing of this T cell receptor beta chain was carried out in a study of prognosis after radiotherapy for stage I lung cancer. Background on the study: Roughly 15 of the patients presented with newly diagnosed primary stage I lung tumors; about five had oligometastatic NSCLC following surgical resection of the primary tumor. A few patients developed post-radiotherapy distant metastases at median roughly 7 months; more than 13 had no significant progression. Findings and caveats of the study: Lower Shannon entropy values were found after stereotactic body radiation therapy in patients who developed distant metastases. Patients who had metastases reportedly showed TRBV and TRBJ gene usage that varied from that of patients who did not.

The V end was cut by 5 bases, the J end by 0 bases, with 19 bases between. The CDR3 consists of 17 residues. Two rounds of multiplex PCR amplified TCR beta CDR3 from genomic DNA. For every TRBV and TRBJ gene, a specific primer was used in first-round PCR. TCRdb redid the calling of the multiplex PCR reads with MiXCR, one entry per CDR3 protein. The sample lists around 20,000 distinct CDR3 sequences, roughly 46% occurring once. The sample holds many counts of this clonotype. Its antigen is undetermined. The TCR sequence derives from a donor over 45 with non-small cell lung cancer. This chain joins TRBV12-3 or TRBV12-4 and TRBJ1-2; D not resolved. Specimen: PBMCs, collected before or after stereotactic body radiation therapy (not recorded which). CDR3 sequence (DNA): TGTGCCAGCAGTCCCTCGAGCGGGGAATTGGCTAACTATGGCTACACCTTC. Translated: CASSPSSGELANYGYTF.